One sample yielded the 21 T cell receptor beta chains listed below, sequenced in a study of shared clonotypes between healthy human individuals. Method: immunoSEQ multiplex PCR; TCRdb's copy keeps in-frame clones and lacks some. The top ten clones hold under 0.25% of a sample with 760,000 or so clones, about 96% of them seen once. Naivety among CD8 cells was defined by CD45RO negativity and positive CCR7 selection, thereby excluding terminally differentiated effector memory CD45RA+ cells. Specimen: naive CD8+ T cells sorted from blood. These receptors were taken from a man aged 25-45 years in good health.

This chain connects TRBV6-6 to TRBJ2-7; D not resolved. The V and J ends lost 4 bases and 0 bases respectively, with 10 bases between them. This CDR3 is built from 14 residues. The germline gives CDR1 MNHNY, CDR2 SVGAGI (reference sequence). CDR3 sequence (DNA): TGTGCCAGCAGTTTGGGGATTGTCTCCTACGAGCAGTACTTC. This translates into CASSLGIVSYEQYF.

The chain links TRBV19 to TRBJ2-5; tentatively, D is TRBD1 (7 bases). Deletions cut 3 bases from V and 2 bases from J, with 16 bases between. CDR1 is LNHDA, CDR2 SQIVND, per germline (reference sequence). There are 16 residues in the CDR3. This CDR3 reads CASSMYGRGVQETQYF. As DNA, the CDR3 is TGTGCCAGTAGTATGTACGGCAGGGGGGTACAAGAGACCCAGTACTTC.

CDR3 protein: CASSLAPYGYEQYF. CDR3 bases: TGTGCCAGCAGCCTTGCCCCCTATGGCTACGAGCAGTACTTC. V usage is TRBV14 and J usage is TRBJ2-7; D is undetermined. Looked up from germline, CDR1 is SGHDN and CDR2 is FVKESK. This CDR3 comprises 14 residues. V shed 4 bases and J shed 3 bases, with 13 bases lying between them.

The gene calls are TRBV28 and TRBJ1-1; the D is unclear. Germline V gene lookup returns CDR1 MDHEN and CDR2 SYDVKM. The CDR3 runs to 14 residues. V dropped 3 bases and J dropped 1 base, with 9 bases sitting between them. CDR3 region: CASSFLAENTEAFF. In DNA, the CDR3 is TGTGCCAGCAGTTTTCTTGCAGAGAACACTGAAGCTTTCTTT.

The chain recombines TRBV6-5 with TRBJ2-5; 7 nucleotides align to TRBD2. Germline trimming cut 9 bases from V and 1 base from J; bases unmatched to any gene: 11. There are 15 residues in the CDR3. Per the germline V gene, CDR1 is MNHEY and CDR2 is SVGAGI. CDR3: CASQSGNGGQETQYF. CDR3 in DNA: TGTGCCAGTCAGAGCGGGAATGGTGGCCAAGAGACCCAGTACTTC.

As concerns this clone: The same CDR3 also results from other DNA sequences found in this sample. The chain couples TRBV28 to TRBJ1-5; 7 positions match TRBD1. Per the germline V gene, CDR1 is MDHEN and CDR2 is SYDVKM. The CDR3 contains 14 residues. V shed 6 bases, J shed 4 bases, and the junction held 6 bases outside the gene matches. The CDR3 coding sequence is TGTGCCAGCAGCTCGACAGGGAATAATCAGCCCCAGCATTTT. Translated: CASSSTGNNQPQHF.

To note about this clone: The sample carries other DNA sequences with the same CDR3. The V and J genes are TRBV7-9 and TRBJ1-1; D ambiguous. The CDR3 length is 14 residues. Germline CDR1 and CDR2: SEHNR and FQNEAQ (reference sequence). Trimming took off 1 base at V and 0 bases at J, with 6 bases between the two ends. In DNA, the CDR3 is TGTGCCAGCAGCTTAGGAAGTATGAACACTGAAGCTTTCTTT. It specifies CASSLGSMNTEAFF.

The CDR3, as DNA: TGTGCCAGCAGCGTGGTAGCGTTATACAATGAGCAGTTCTTC. It is translated as CASSVVALYNEQFF. V and J are TRBV9 and TRBJ2-1; perhaps TRBD2 as D (5 bases). CDR3 length: 14 amino acids. With 2 bases removed from V and 4 bases from J, the gap between germline ends came to 10 bases. Germline V CDR1 and CDR2: SGDLS, YYNGEE.

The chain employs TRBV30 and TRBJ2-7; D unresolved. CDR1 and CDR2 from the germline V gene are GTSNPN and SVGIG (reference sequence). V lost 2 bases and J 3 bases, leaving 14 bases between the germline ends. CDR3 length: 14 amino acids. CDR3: CAWSLGHGDYEQYF. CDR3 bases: TGTGCCTGGAGTCTGGGCCATGGGGACTACGAGCAGTACTTC.

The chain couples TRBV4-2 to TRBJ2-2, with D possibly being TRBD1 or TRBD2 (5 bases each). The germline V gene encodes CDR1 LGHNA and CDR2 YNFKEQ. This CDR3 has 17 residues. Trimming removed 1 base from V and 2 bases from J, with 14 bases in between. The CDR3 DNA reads TGTGCCAGCAGCCAAGTTATTTGGGACCCAAACACCGGGGAGCTGTTTTTT. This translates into CASSQVIWDPNTGELFF.

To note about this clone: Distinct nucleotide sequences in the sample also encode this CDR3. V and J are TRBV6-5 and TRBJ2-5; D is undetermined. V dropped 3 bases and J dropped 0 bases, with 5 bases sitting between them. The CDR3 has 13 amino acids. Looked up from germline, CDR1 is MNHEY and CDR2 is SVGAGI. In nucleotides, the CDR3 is TGTGCCAGCAGTTATCACAACCAAGAGACCCAGTACTTC. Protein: CASSYHNQETQYF.

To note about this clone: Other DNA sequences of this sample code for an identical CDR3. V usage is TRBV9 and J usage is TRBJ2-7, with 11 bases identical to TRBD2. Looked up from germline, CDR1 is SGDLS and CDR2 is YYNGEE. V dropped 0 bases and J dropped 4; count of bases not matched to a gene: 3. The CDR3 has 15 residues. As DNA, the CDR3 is TGTGCCAGCAGCGTAGATGGACTAGCGGGTTACGAGCAGTACTTC. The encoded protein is CASSVDGLAGYEQYF.

This CDR3 reads CASSKGRPYEQYF. Here the CDR3 DNA reads TGTGCCAGCAGTAAGGGTAGGCCCTACGAGCAGTACTTC. The chain uses TRBV27 and TRBJ2-7; no clear D gene. Deletions cut 5 bases from V and 2 bases from J, with 10 bases between. The CDR3 runs to 13 residues. The germline CDR1 and CDR2 sequences are MNHEY and SMNVEV (reference sequence).

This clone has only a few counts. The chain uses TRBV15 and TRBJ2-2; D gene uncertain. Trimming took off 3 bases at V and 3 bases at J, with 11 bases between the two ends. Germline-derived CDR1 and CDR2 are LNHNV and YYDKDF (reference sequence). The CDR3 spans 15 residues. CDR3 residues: CATSRRTGHTGELFF. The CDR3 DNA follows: TGTGCCACCAGCAGGAGGACCGGGCACACCGGGGAGCTGTTTTTT.

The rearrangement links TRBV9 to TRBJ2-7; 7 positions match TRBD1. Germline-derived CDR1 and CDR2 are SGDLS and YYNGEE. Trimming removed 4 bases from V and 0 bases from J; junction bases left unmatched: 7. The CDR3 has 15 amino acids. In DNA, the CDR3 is TGTGCCAGCAGCATCACAGGGGACCCCTCCTACGAGCAGTACTTC. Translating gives CASSITGDPSYEQYF.

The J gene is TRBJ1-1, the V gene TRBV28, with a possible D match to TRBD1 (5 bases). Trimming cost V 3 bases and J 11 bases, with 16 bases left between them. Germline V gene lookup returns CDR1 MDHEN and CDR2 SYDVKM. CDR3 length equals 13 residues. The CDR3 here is CASSFGRADIAFF. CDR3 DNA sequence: TGTGCCAGCAGTTTCGGGAGGGCGGACATCGCTTTCTTT. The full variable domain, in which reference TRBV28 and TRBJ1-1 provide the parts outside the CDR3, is DVKVTQSSRYLVKRTGEKVFLECVQDMDHENMFWYRQDPGLGLRLIYFSYDVKMKEKGDIPEGYSVSREKKERFSLILESASTNQTSMYLCASSFGRADIAFFGQGTRLTVV.

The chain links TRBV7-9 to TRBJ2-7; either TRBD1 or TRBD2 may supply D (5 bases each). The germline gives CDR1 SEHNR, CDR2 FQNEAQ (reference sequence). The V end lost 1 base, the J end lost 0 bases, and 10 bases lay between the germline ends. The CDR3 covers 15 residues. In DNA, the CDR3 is TGTGCCAGCAGCTTAGGAGGGGTCAACTCCTACGAGCAGTACTTC. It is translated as CASSLGGVNSYEQYF.

The CDR3 DNA follows: TGTGCCAGCAGCCCCTGGGGGGCGGGTGGGCATGAGCAGTTCTTC. Its translation: CASSPWGAGGHEQFF. This chain uses TRBV11-3 with TRBJ2-1; the D gene could be TRBD1 or TRBD2 (6 bases each). Germline assignment: CDR1 SGHNT and CDR2 YENEEA. The CDR3 totals 15 residues. The V and J ends lost 5 bases and 8 bases respectively, with 19 bases between them. Based on the CDR3 plus reference TRBV11-3 and TRBJ2-1, the full variable domain is EAGVVQSPRYKIIEKKQPVAFWCNPISGHNTLYWYLQNLGQGPELLIRYENEEAVDDSQLPKDRFSAERLKGVDSTLKIQPAELGDSAVYLCASSPWGAGGHEQFFGPGTRLTVL.

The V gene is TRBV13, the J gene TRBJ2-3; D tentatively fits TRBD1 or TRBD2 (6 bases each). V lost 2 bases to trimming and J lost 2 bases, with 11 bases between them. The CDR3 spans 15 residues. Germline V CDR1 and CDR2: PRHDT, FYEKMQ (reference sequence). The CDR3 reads CASSLRGLPTDTQYF. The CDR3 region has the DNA TGTGCCAGCAGCTTACGGGGGCTCCCCACAGATACGCAGTATTTT.

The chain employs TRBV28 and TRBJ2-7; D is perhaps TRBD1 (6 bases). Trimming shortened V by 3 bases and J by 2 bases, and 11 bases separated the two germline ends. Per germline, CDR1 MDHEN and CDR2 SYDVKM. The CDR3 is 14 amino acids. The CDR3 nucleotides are TGTGCCAGCAGTTTTTCGACAGGAACCTACGAGCAGTACTTC. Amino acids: CASSFSTGTYEQYF.

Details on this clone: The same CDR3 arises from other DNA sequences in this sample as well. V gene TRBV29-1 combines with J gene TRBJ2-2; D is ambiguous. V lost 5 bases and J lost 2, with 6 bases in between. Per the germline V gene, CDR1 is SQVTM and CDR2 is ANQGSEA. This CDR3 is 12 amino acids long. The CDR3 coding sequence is TGCAGCGTTAGCAGAAACACCGGGGAGCTGTTTTTT. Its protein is CSVSRNTGELFF.